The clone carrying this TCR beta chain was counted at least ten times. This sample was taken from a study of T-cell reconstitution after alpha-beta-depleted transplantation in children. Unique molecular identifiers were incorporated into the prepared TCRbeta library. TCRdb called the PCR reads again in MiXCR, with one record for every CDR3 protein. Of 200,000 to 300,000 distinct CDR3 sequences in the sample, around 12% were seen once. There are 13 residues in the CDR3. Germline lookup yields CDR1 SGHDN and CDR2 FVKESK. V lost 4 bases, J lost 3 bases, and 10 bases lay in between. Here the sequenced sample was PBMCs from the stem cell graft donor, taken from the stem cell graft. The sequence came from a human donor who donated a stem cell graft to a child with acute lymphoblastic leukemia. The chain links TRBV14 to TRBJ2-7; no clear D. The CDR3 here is CASSPGSYYEQYF. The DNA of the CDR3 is TGTGCCAGCAGCCCGGGCAGTTACTACGAGCAGTACTTC.